These T cell receptor beta chains were read from a single sample in a study of T cells in Graves' hyperthyroidism and ophthalmopathy. Via MiXCR, TCRdb re-called the multiplex PCR reads, giving one row per CDR3 protein. The profile shows roughly 660,000 distinct CDR3 sequences, 15% to 20% of them singletons. The sample taken for sequencing was blood. These receptors were obtained from a man between 45 and 60 years old with Graves' hyperthyroidism. CDR3s leave out the opening cysteine and the closing phenylalanine or tryptophan. Fields, in order: CDR3 length, D gene, V gene, CDR3 protein. A D gene is named only where the DNA matches it firmly.

len: 14
d_gene: NA
v_gene: TRBV4-1
CDR3aa: ASSLGGGGGYQPQH

len: 13
d_gene: TRBD2
v_gene: TRBV19
CDR3aa: ASSTEGTSVNIQY

len: 12
d_gene: TRBD2
v_gene: TRBV20-1
CDR3aa: SARDFAGVKTQY

len: 13
d_gene: NA
v_gene: TRBV27
CDR3aa: ASSLSAAVNTEAF

len: 12
d_gene: NA
v_gene: TRBV27
CDR3aa: ASSFGQGNYGCT

len: 12
d_gene: NA
v_gene: TRBV29-1
CDR3aa: SVGQGAAGNTIC

len: 11
d_gene: NA
v_gene: TRBV6-6
CDR3aa: ASSYNSYNEQF

len: 11
d_gene: NA
v_gene: TRBV28
CDR3aa: ASRLTEGAEAF

len: 13
d_gene: TRBD2
v_gene: TRBV4-1
CDR3aa: ASSQDTGGRDEQF

len: 16
d_gene: TRBD2
v_gene: TRBV3-1
CDR3aa: ASSQDTGSGTYRDTQY

len: 12
d_gene: TRBD1
v_gene: TRBV28
CDR3aa: ASSTQGARREQY

len: 14
d_gene: TRBD1
v_gene: TRBV28
CDR3aa: ASRNGREGARQPQH

len: 12
d_gene: TRBD1
v_gene: TRBV7-9
CDR3aa: ASSSGTGTDTQY

len: 11
d_gene: NA
v_gene: TRBV6-5
CDR3aa: ASSYGGGYGYT

len: 12
d_gene: TRBD1
v_gene: TRBV10-1
CDR3aa: ASSETGVRTEAF

len: 10
d_gene: NA
v_gene: TRBV5-1
CDR3aa: ASSTGQTSYT

len: 11
d_gene: NA
v_gene: TRBV5-1
CDR3aa: ASSRASGNTIY

len: 13
d_gene: NA
v_gene: TRBV19
CDR3aa: ASSIEGQLNTEAF

len: 12
d_gene: NA
v_gene: TRBV2
CDR3aa: ASSRRDGMAEQF

len: 12
d_gene: TRBD1
v_gene: TRBV19
CDR3aa: ASTGGTVNQPQH

len: 12
d_gene: NA
v_gene: TRBV20-1
CDR3aa: SAAWMRASYEQY

len: 13
d_gene: NA
v_gene: TRBV7-8
CDR3aa: ASSLARGGTEKLF

len: 12
d_gene: NA
v_gene: TRBV12-3/TRBV12-4
CDR3aa: ASSFSGLNTEAF

len: 10
d_gene: NA
v_gene: TRBV25-1
CDR3aa: ASNPGTGELF

len: 11
d_gene: NA
v_gene: TRBV5-1
CDR3aa: ASSLVAYNEQF

len: 10
d_gene: NA
v_gene: TRBV10-3
CDR3aa: AISQGGGGYT

len: 15
d_gene: TRBD2
v_gene: TRBV7-2
CDR3aa: ASSTSISGIGAETQY

len: 12
d_gene: TRBD2
v_gene: TRBV3-1
CDR3aa: ASSIAGPRDTQY

len: 14
d_gene: TRBD2
v_gene: TRBV5-1
CDR3aa: ASSPPGGTNYNEQF

len: 11
d_gene: NA
v_gene: TRBV2
CDR3aa: ASLDPVQETQY

len: 13
d_gene: NA
v_gene: TRBV24-1
CDR3aa: ATSDLRYDSDTQY

len: 13
d_gene: TRBD2
v_gene: TRBV7-9
CDR3aa: ASSPRSSGYNEQF

len: 15
d_gene: NA
v_gene: TRBV19
CDR3aa: ASRSAGEGVPNTEAF

len: 12
d_gene: NA
v_gene: TRBV6-2/TRBV6-3
CDR3aa: ASSYSQGIHEQY

len: 15
d_gene: TRBD2
v_gene: TRBV15
CDR3aa: ATSRERQRGPYNEQF

len: 12
d_gene: NA
v_gene: TRBV28
CDR3aa: ASSPDPSGNTIY

len: 13
d_gene: TRBD2
v_gene: TRBV20-1
CDR3aa: SASRTRRAYNEQF

len: 12
d_gene: NA
v_gene: TRBV24-1
CDR3aa: ATSDPEGRETQY

len: 14
d_gene: NA
v_gene: TRBV28
CDR3aa: ASSLGGQGGDETQY

len: 14
d_gene: NA
v_gene: TRBV18
CDR3aa: ASSPRQLTNTGELF